This T cell receptor beta chain stems from a study of HIV-infected patients and healthy controls. This clonotype was counted many times. Its target is not known. cDNA was made from around 0.45 ug RNA using alpha and beta constant primers. Alpha and beta chain libraries were made separately by chain-specific third strand synthesis with multiplexing indices. Priming off the SP2 site generated the second strand. A 12-nucleotide barcode per molecule came from two concatenated random hexamers added pre-amplification. TCRdb reprocessed the 5' RACE reads via MiXCR and lists one record per CDR3 protein. The top ten clones hold about 35% of a sample with around 8,600 distinct CDR3 sequences, approximately 7.6% of them seen once. Whole blood was used without fractionation, so all unsorted peripheral T cells were included. Study results and limitations: Size-matched repertoire data failed to replicate the apparent Gini index recovery after therapy in HIV-infected patients. Comparisons were complicated because patients and controls had unequal numbers of distinct sequences.

Germline loops: CDR1 SGHVS, CDR2 FNYEAQ. V lost 2 bases, J lost 6 bases, and 7 bases lay in between. This CDR3 is built from 13 residues. J is TRBJ1-4 and V is TRBV7-6; D not resolved. Sequencing was performed on blood, taken before antiretroviral therapy. This TCR was recovered from an adult with HIV infection. The donor label of this sample is uncertain. The DNA for the CDR3 is TGTGCCAGCAGCTTACGAGAGGATGAAAAACTGTTTTTT. Translating it yields CASSLREDEKLFF.